One sample yielded the 29 T cell receptor beta chains listed below, sequenced in a study of cytomegalovirus exposure and HLA in healthy donors. The PCR used 60 Vbeta and 13 Jbeta primers. Profiling relied on immunoSEQ multiplex PCR, and the TCRdb table lists in-frame clones only, not all of them. The sample holds 150,000 to 200,000 clones, 81% seen once. What was sequenced was PBMCs. The source is a man aged 45 to 65 in good health and CMV-seropositive.

The rearrangement uses TRBV28 and TRBJ2-5, with TRBD1 matching 8 bases. This CDR3 region has 14 residues. V shed 6 bases, J shed 0 bases, and the junction held 3 bases outside the gene matches. Germline CDR1 and CDR2: MDHEN and SYDVKM. CDR3 protein: CASRGTGYQETQYF. The CDR3 bases are TGTGCCAGCAGAGGGACAGGCTACCAAGAGACCCAGTACTTC.

The chain links TRBV7-8 to TRBJ2-2, with TRBD1 matching over 11 bases. The CDR3 contains 19 residues. Germline V gene sequence: CDR1 SGHVS, CDR2 FQNEAQ. V lost 2 bases to trimming and J lost 0 bases; unmatched junction nucleotides: 8. The CDR3 loop is CASSLLAGTGGSNTGELFF. The CDR3 region has the DNA TGTGCCAGCAGCTTATTGGCCGGGACAGGGGGATCGAACACCGGGGAGCTGTTTTTT.

The chain is built from TRBV29-1 and TRBJ2-4; 7 nucleotides agree with TRBD1. V was clipped by 4 bases and J by 6 bases; unmatched bases: 15. Germline-derived CDR1 and CDR2 are SQVTM and ANQGSEA. The CDR3 contains 16 residues. The DNA for the CDR3 is TGCAGCGTTGGCGAGGGGGCCAGCGGTTCGTCAAACATTCAGTACTTC. Residues: CSVGEGASGSSNIQYF.

This chain links TRBV6-5 with TRBJ1-1; 8 nucleotides align to TRBD1. The germline V gene encodes CDR1 MNHEY and CDR2 SVGAGI. J was trimmed by 4 bases and V by 5 bases; bases with no gene match: 6. This CDR3 has 14 residues. The CDR3 sequence is CASSRDRLGTEAFF. As DNA, the CDR3 is TGTGCCAGCAGTCGGGACAGGCTGGGCACTGAAGCTTTCTTT.

The chain is built from TRBV28 and TRBJ2-7; 10 nucleotides match TRBD1. V was clipped by 5 bases and J by 2 bases; unmatched bases: 6. The length of the CDR3 is 15 residues. The germline V gene has CDR1 MDHEN and CDR2 SYDVKM. CDR3 nucleotide sequence: TGTGCCAGCAGTCGGACCGGGACAGGGGCCTACGAGCAGTACTTC. This codes for CASSRTGTGAYEQYF.

This clone was detected a few times. V gene TRBV5-1 combines with J gene TRBJ2-7, with TRBD1 matching over 7 bases. Trimming cost V 4 bases and J 0 bases; bases outside gene matches: 7. CDR3 length equals 15 residues. Germline V lookup: CDR1 SGHRS, CDR2 YFSETQ. Written as DNA, the CDR3 is TGCGCCAGCAGCCCACAGGGGCCCCACTCCTACGAGCAGTACTTC. Amino acids: CASSPQGPHSYEQYF.

The chain uses TRBV6-1 and TRBJ1-5; 7 bases fit TRBD1. Germline CDR1 is MNHNS and CDR2 is SASEGT. The length of the CDR3 is 18 residues. The ends lost 3 bases at V and 0 bases at J; junction bases unmatched: 11. The CDR3 sequence is CASSDPGQKTFSNQPQHF. The CDR3 DNA follows: TGTGCCAGCAGTGACCCGGGACAGAAAACTTTTAGCAATCAGCCCCAGCATTTT.

This clone was detected only once. The chain's CDR3 is CASSIQQGLAGMGYGYTF. In DNA form, the CDR3 reads TGTGCCAGCAGCATCCAACAGGGTTTAGCTGGAATGGGCTATGGCTACACCTTC. The chain employs TRBV7-2 and TRBJ1-2; D possibly corresponds to TRBD1 (6 bases). CDR3 length equals 18 residues. The V end lost 5 bases, the J end lost 4 bases, and 26 bases lay between the germline ends. The V gene's germline CDR1 is SGHTA and CDR2 FQGNSA.

The chain carries TRBV2 and TRBJ1-5; 8 bases fit TRBD1. Germline CDR1 and CDR2: SNHLY and FYNNEI. This CDR3 has 16 amino acids. The V gene end was trimmed by 4 bases and the J gene end by 2 bases; junction bases not matched to a gene: 7. This CDR3 is CASSGAGGGGNQPQHF. DNA for the CDR3: TGTGCCAGCAGTGGGGCAGGGGGCGGGGGCAATCAGCCCCAGCATTTT.

In this sample, this clone turned up once. The chain joins TRBV30 to TRBJ2-5, with TRBD1 matching over 9 bases. This CDR3 region has 12 residues. With 7 bases clipped from V and 4 bases from J, the junction kept 4 bases outside the gene matches. Germline V gene sequence: CDR1 GTSNPN, CDR2 SVGIG (reference sequence). The CDR3, as DNA: TGTGCCTTACAGGGGGCTGGAGAGACCCAGTACTTC. This codes for CALQGAGETQYF.

CDR3 sequence reads: CASSPRDIVHYEQYF. The CDR3 DNA reads TGTGCCAGCAGTCCCCGAGACATCGTACACTACGAGCAGTACTTC. The rearrangement uses TRBV28 and TRBJ2-7; D call uncertain. Trimming cost V 5 bases and J 3 bases, with 17 bases left between them. From germline, CDR1 is MDHEN and CDR2 SYDVKM. The CDR3 length is 15 residues.

This clone has only one observation. The gene calls are TRBV6-1 and TRBJ1-5; D is ambiguous. The V end lost 4 bases, the J end lost 2 bases, and 15 bases lay between the germline ends. Per the germline V gene, CDR1 is MNHNS and CDR2 is SASEGT. The CDR3 has 16 residues. The CDR3 DNA reads TGTGCCAGCAGTGCCTCCGCACAAACAGGCAATCAGCCCCAGCATTTT. Translated: CASSASAQTGNQPQHF.

Here the CDR3 reads CASRTRASTDTQYF. The DNA of the CDR3 is TGTGCCAGCAGAACTAGGGCTAGCACAGATACGCAGTATTTT. The chain recombines TRBV6-5 with TRBJ2-3; weak D call: TRBD2 (5 bases). V gave up 6 bases and J gave up 0 bases, with 10 bases separating them. Germline V gives CDR1 MNHEY, CDR2 SVGAGI. The CDR3 runs 14 residues.

V gene TRBV7-6 combines with J gene TRBJ2-1; 9 positions match TRBD2. J gave up 4 bases and V 1 base, and 2 bases lay outside the gene matches. CDR1 is SGHVS, CDR2 FNYEAQ, per germline. This CDR3 has 15 amino acids. The CDR3 nucleotides are TGTGCCAGCAGCTTAGTCCTAGCGGGGTACAATGAGCAGTTCTTC. Encoded protein: CASSLVLAGYNEQFF.

This clone has more than one count but fewer than ten. The same CDR3 also results from other DNA sequences found in this sample. The chain has TRBV5-1 and TRBJ2-5, with D maybe TRBD1 (5 bases). CDR1 and CDR2 (germline): SGHRS, YFSETQ. The V gene lost 0 bases and the J gene lost 2 bases, with 8 bases spanning the gap. The CDR3 totals 14 residues. CDR3 amino acids: CASSLGTFQETQYF. The CDR3 DNA sequence: TGCGCCAGCAGCTTGGGGACATTTCAAGAGACCCAGTACTTC.

This clone appeared a few times. J is TRBJ1-5 and V is TRBV18, with D tentatively TRBD1 (6 bases). This CDR3 is 16 amino acids long. V dropped 3 bases and J dropped 0 bases, with 12 bases sitting between them. Germline CDR1 KGHSH, CDR2 LQKENI. CDR3 sequence (DNA): TGTGCCAGCTCACCCCCGGGACACCATAGCAATCAGCCCCAGCATTTT. It translates to CASSPPGHHSNQPQHF.

The V gene is TRBV5-1, the J gene TRBJ1-1, with D hard to call. The CDR3 has 13 amino acids. V was cut by 5 bases and J by 0 bases, with 8 bases left in between. Germline CDR1 SGHRS, CDR2 YFSETQ. CDR3 sequence reads: CASSYDMNTEAFF. CDR3 DNA: TGCGCCAGCAGTTATGACATGAACACTGAAGCTTTCTTT. Filled out from reference TRBV5-1 and TRBJ1-1, the complete variable domain reads KAGVTQTPRYLIKTRGQQVTLSCSPISGHRSVSWYQQTPGQGLQFLFEYFSETQRNKGNFPGRFSGRQFSNSRSEMNVSTLELGDSALYLCASSYDMNTEAFFGQGTRLTVV.

V and J are TRBV18 and TRBJ2-1; D might be TRBD2 (6 bases). The length of the CDR3 is 17 residues. Germline V gene data show CDR1 as KGHSH and CDR2 as LQKENI. V gave up 0 bases and J gave up 2 bases, with 14 bases separating them. CDR3 nucleotide sequence: TGTGCCAGCTCACCACCGGGTTCCGGGAGTGCCTACAATGAGCAGTTCTTC. This gives the protein CASSPPGSGSAYNEQFF.

In this sample, this clone turned up once. This CDR3 is CASSSLRDRVSEAFF. The DNA of the CDR3 is TGTGCCAGCAGCTCTCTCCGGGACAGGGTATCTGAAGCTTTCTTT. The chain joins TRBV11-2 to TRBJ1-1; 9 nucleotides agree with TRBD1. Germline CDR1 reads SGHAT; CDR2 reads FQNNGV. This CDR3 is built from 15 residues. The J segment lost 6 bases and the V segment lost 4 bases, leaving 9 bases of the junction unmatched.

Only a few counts were recorded for this clone. The J gene is TRBJ1-2, the V gene TRBV5-6; no clear D. From germline, CDR1 is SGHDT and CDR2 YYEEEE. The CDR3 contains 13 residues. V was pared by 0 bases and J by 2 bases, with 5 bases between. CDR3 sequence (DNA): TGTGCCAGCAGCTTGGTACAGAACTATGGCTACACCTTC. Residues: CASSLVQNYGYTF.

The V call is TRBV11-2, the J call TRBJ2-7, with TRBD2 matching over 8 bases. The germline V gene has CDR1 SGHAT and CDR2 FQNNGV. Trimming at V came to 2 bases and at J to 2 bases, leaving 2 bases not matched to a gene. The length of the CDR3 is 14 residues. The CDR3 sequence: CASSLQRETYEQYF. CDR3 DNA: TGTGCCAGCAGCTTACAGCGGGAGACCTACGAGCAGTACTTC.

The rearrangement joins TRBV6-1 to TRBJ1-1; no clear D. Trimming took off 0 bases at V and 3 bases at J, with 11 bases between the two ends. This CDR3 has 15 amino acids. CDR1 MNHNS and CDR2 SASEGT come from the germline V gene. The CDR3 sequence is CASSEAAGMDTEAFF. The CDR3 DNA follows: TGTGCCAGCAGTGAAGCGGCGGGGATGGACACTGAAGCTTTCTTT.

The chain uses TRBV19 and TRBJ1-5, with a weak D call TRBD1 (6 bases). V was clipped by 7 bases and J by 7 bases, with 17 bases between them. Germline V gene lookup returns CDR1 LNHDA and CDR2 SQIVND (reference sequence). The CDR3 covers 14 residues. Here the CDR3 reads CASTRQVGFQPQHF. CDR3 DNA sequence: TGTGCCAGTACCCGACAGGTGGGTTTCCAGCCCCAGCATTTT.

The chain uses TRBV9 and TRBJ1-1; D is possibly TRBD1 (5 bases). V shed 4 bases and J shed 1 base, with 8 bases lying between them. Germline assignment: CDR1 SGDLS and CDR2 YYNGEE. The CDR3 sequence is 13 residues long. The CDR3: CASSLRGNTEAFF. The CDR3 DNA follows: TGTGCCAGCAGCCTAAGGGGGAACACTGAAGCTTTCTTT.

There are a few counts of this clone. The chain carries TRBV6-5 and TRBJ1-1, with D perhaps matching TRBD1 (5 bases). Germline CDR1 is MNHEY and CDR2 is SVGAGI. This CDR3 region has 14 residues. The ends were cut back, 6 bases at V and 2 bases at J, with 13 bases in the middle. The CDR3 DNA reads TGTGCCAGCAGGCGTCAGACAGCTAACACTGAAGCTTTCTTT. Translating gives CASRRQTANTEAFF.

This clone turned up a few times. The V and J genes are TRBV11-2 and TRBJ1-5; D unclear. The CDR3 spans 13 residues. V shed 5 bases and J shed 3 bases, with 8 bases lying between them. Germline V gene sequence: CDR1 SGHAT, CDR2 FQNNGV. CDR3 sequence reads: CASSAGFNQPQHF. The CDR3 DNA sequence: TGTGCCAGCAGCGCCGGGTTCAATCAGCCCCAGCATTTT.

Comment on this clone: The junction departs from the called germline gene at one end, perhaps through a read error. The rearrangement links TRBV5-1 to TRBJ2-3, with 9 nucleotides matching TRBD2. CDR1 SGHRS and CDR2 YFSETQ come from the germline V gene. The CDR3 length is 15 residues. CDR3 nucleotide sequence: TGCGCCAGCAGCCCTGGGACTAGCAGCAGAGATACGCAGTATTTT. It translates to CASSPGTSSRDTQYF.

The rearrangement links TRBV28 to TRBJ2-1; D ambiguous. This CDR3 region has 16 residues. The germline V gene has CDR1 MDHEN and CDR2 SYDVKM. V shed 5 bases and J shed 4 bases, with 18 bases lying between them. The DNA for the CDR3 is TGTGCCAGCAGTACCAGGATGGCACCGAAATACAATGAGCAGTTCTTC. Translating gives CASSTRMAPKYNEQFF.

About this clone: This sample also contains other DNA sequences that code for the same CDR3. J is TRBJ1-5 and V is TRBV28, with D perhaps TRBD1 (5 bases). The germline gives CDR1 MDHEN, CDR2 SYDVKM. The length of the CDR3 is 14 residues. The V and J ends lost 3 bases and 1 base respectively, with 7 bases between them. CDR3 loop: CASSLGGSNQPQHF. Written as DNA, the CDR3 is TGTGCCAGCAGTTTGGGGGGAAGCAATCAGCCCCAGCATTTT.